A single sample is the source of the 21 T cell receptor beta chains below, sequenced in a study of cytomegalovirus exposure and HLA in healthy donors. Vbeta (60) and Jbeta (13) primers were used in the PCR. The repertoire was sequenced with immunoSEQ multiplex PCR; TCRdb's copy has only in-frame clones and lacks some. Found here are some 200,000 clones, 79% of them singletons; the top ten hold around 1.4%. Sample: PBMCs. The receptors come from a girl aged 5-17 years in good health and CMV-seropositive.

This clone was seen a few times. The CDR3 DNA sequence: TGTGCCTGGAGCCCTAGCGGCCAAGAGACCCAGTACTTC. Translation: CAWSPSGQETQYF. The genes are TRBV30 and TRBJ2-5; 7 nucleotides align to TRBD2. CDR1 and CDR2 (germline): GTSNPN, SVGIG (reference sequence). The CDR3 runs 13 residues. Trimming at V came to 3 bases and at J to 1 base, leaving 2 bases not matched to a gene. Full variable domain (remainder filled in from reference TRBV30 and TRBJ2-5): SQTIHQWPATLVQPVGSPLSLECTVEGTSNPNLYWYRQAAGRGLQLLFYSVGIGQISSEVPQNLSASRPQDRQFILSSKKLLLSDSGFYLCAWSPSGQETQYFGPGTRLLVL.

This rearrangement joins TRBV6-1 to TRBJ2-7; D not certain. The V end lost 7 bases, the J end lost 4 bases, and 17 bases lay between the germline ends. The CDR3 consists of 14 residues. The germline CDR1 and CDR2 sequences are MNHNS and SASEGT. The CDR3 nucleotides read TGTGCCAGCACCCCTAGTGGAAACCAGTACGAGCAGTACTTC. This sequence encodes CASTPSGNQYEQYF.

CDR3 loop: CASSQDVSQGNIQYF. The CDR3 region has the DNA TGCGCCAGCAGCCAAGATGTTTCCCAGGGAAACATTCAGTACTTC. The rearrangement joins TRBV4-1 to TRBJ2-4, with D perhaps matching TRBD1 (5 bases). Germline values: CDR1 MGHRA, CDR2 YSYEKL. The CDR3 is 15 residues long. The V and J ends lost 0 bases and 6 bases respectively, with 12 bases between them.

This clone was observed a handful of times. The junction shows a germline mismatch at one end, possibly a read error. The chain couples TRBV7-2 to TRBJ2-3; tentatively, D is TRBD1 (5 bases). The CDR3 has 11 amino acids. From germline, CDR1 is SGHTA and CDR2 FQGNSA. The CDR3: CASSLAGLQTF. CDR3 DNA: TGTGCCAGCAGCTTAGCGGGGCTACAAACTTTT. The whole variable domain, filled in from reference TRBV7-2 and TRBJ2-3, reads GAGVSQSPSNKVTEKGKDVELRCDPISGHTALYWYRQSLGQGLEFLIYFQGNSAPDKSGLPSDRFSAERTGGSVSTLTIQRTQQEDSAVYLCASSLAGLQTFGPGTRLTVL.

The gene calls are TRBV5-1 and TRBJ2-2; the D gene is possibly TRBD1 (6 bases). The CDR3 consists of 14 residues. The V end was cut by 0 bases, the J end by 4 bases, with 7 bases between. The germline CDR1 and CDR2 sequences are SGHRS and YFSETQ. CDR3 residues: CASSLEGGTGELFF. DNA for the CDR3: TGCGCCAGCAGCTTGGAAGGGGGCACCGGGGAGCTGTTTTTT.

This clone was counted only a few times. The chain links TRBV7-2 to TRBJ2-7, with TRBD1 identical over 12 bases. The germline V gene encodes CDR1 SGHTA and CDR2 FQGNSA. V shed 5 bases, J shed 6 bases, and the junction held 5 bases outside the gene matches. This CDR3 region has 14 residues. The CDR3 reads CASSLGQGAAEQYF. In DNA, the CDR3 is TGTGCCAGCAGCCTGGGACAGGGGGCGGCCGAGCAGTACTTC.

The chain recombines TRBV28 with TRBJ1-1; no clear D gene. CDR3 length equals 11 residues. Germline assignment: CDR1 MDHEN and CDR2 SYDVKM. Trimming pared 7 bases from V and 1 base from J, leaving 4 bases between. The CDR3 nucleotides are TGTGCCAGCACGGGGAACACTGAAGCTTTCTTT. Protein sequence: CASTGNTEAFF.

To note about this clone: Other DNA sequences in this specimen translate into the identical CDR3. The J gene is TRBJ2-3, the V gene TRBV5-1; D is perhaps TRBD2 (6 bases). Per the germline V gene, CDR1 is SGHRS and CDR2 is YFSETQ. The CDR3 sequence is 14 residues long. The ends were cut back, 5 bases at V and 0 bases at J, with 10 bases in the middle. CDR3 in DNA: TGCGCCAGCAGTCTGACTAGTAGCACAGATACGCAGTATTTT. This encodes CASSLTSSTDTQYF.

The CDR3 bases are TGTGCCAGCAGCCCCGGACTAGCGGCCACAGATACGCAGTATTTT. Its protein is CASSPGLAATDTQYF. V is TRBV7-2 and J is TRBJ2-3, with 10 bases identical to TRBD2. CDR3 length equals 15 residues. V shed 5 bases and J 2 bases; nucleotides not matched to a gene: 4. Per germline, CDR1 SGHTA and CDR2 FQGNSA.

This chain uses TRBV4-3 with TRBJ1-4; 7 positions agree with TRBD1. CDR1 and CDR2 from the germline V gene are LGHNA and YSLEER. This CDR3 has 17 amino acids. Trimming cost V 0 bases and J 3 bases; bases outside gene matches: 7. In DNA form, the CDR3 reads TGCGCCAGCAGCCAAGATTCTCTGGGGACAGCTAATGAAAAACTGTTTTTT. As protein: CASSQDSLGTANEKLFF.

The V and J genes are TRBV9 and TRBJ1-1, with a tentative D call TRBD1 (5 bases). This CDR3 comprises 13 residues. The V end lost 3 bases, the J end lost 1 base, and 7 bases lay between the germline ends. The germline CDR1 and CDR2 sequences are SGDLS and YYNGEE. The CDR3 DNA reads as TGTGCCAGCAGCGGACAGACGAACACTGAAGCTTTCTTT. Residues: CASSGQTNTEAFF.

This sequence joins TRBV9 and TRBJ2-7, with TRBD1 matching over 7 bases. CDR3 size: 13 residues. The germline CDR1 and CDR2 sequences are SGDLS and YYNGEE. With 4 bases clipped from V and 7 bases from J, the junction kept 8 bases outside the gene matches. The CDR3 nucleotides are TGTGCCAGCAGCCGGGACAGAGTAGAAGAGCAGTACTTC. This gives the protein CASSRDRVEEQYF.

The chain combines TRBV27 with TRBJ2-2; 9 nucleotides match TRBD1. This CDR3 is 16 amino acids long. Germline V lookup: CDR1 MNHEY, CDR2 SMNVEV (reference sequence). V lost 7 bases and J lost 4; bases outside the gene matches: 10. This chain's CDR3 is CASTDWDRVTTGELFF. CDR3 nucleotides: TGTGCCAGCACCGACTGGGACAGGGTGACCACCGGGGAGCTGTTTTTT.

The chain carries TRBV5-4 and TRBJ1-2, with 7 nucleotides matching TRBD1. Germline loops: CDR1 SGHNT, CDR2 YYREEE (reference sequence). The CDR3 extends over 14 amino acids. Losses at the gene ends were 4 bases for V and 8 bases for J; bases not matched to a gene: 11. Here the CDR3 reads CASSRTTGLEGYTF. DNA of the CDR3: TGTGCCAGCAGCCGGACGACAGGGCTAGAAGGCTACACCTTC.

This chain uses TRBV5-4 with TRBJ2-1, with D maybe TRBD2 (6 bases). Deletions cut 7 bases from V and 5 bases from J, with 22 bases between. The CDR3 sequence is 16 residues long. The germline V gene encodes CDR1 SGHNT and CDR2 YYREEE (reference sequence). The CDR3 DNA sequence: TGTGCCAGCGGGGGGACTTTTCCCCTTCAAAACAATGAGCAGTTCTTC. This translates into CASGGTFPLQNNEQFF.

The chain joins TRBV5-1 to TRBJ1-3; 9 nucleotides line up with TRBD1. The CDR3 runs to 14 residues. Per germline, CDR1 SGHRS and CDR2 YFSETQ. J lost 8 bases, V lost 7 bases, and 10 bases had no gene match. The CDR3 region is CASGLTGQGDTIYF. The CDR3 DNA reads as TGCGCCAGCGGATTGACGGGACAGGGTGACACCATATATTTT.

This chain uses TRBV11-3 with TRBJ1-1; D not certain. The CDR3 runs to 16 residues. V was shortened by 0 bases and J by 2 bases, with 13 bases between the two germline ends. Germline loops: CDR1 SGHNT, CDR2 YENEEA. The CDR3 coding sequence is TGTGCCAGCAGCTTAGAGGCTGGGCCGATAAACACTGAAGCTTTCTTT. Protein sequence: CASSLEAGPINTEAFF.

This clone occurred once. The chain combines TRBV6-5 with TRBJ2-7, with 9 bases that match TRBD2. The CDR3 has 13 amino acids. CDR1 and CDR2 from the germline V gene are MNHEY and SVGAGI. V was pared by 7 bases and J by 5 bases, with 6 bases of the junction left unmatched. The CDR3 DNA reads as TGTGCCAGCACCCGGAGCGGGGGGAACGAGCAGTACTTC. It yields the protein CASTRSGGNEQYF.

This chain connects TRBV13 to TRBJ1-1, with 8 positions matching TRBD1. After removal of 4 bases from V and 8 bases from J, the junction contained 18 bases not matched to a gene. This CDR3 is built from 17 residues. The V gene's germline CDR1 is PRHDT and CDR2 FYEKMQ (reference sequence). The CDR3 DNA is TGTGCCAGCAGCTATAGTCCTCGGACAGGGAGAGACTGGGAAGCTTTCTTT. The encoded protein is CASSYSPRTGRDWEAFF.

The table lists this clone with a count of one. The chain recombines TRBV10-1 with TRBJ2-5, with a weak D call TRBD2 (6 bases). With 3 bases removed from V and 1 base from J, the gap between germline ends came to 9 bases. CDR1 is WNHNN and CDR2 is SYGVQD in the germline V gene (reference sequence). This CDR3 region has 14 residues. CDR3: CASSDGGSQETQYF. CDR3 bases: TGCGCCAGCAGTGACGGGGGAAGCCAAGAGACCCAGTACTTC.

The chain uses TRBV29-1 and TRBJ2-7, with 7 nucleotides matching TRBD1. The CDR3 length is 13 residues. With V trimmed by 1 base and J by 6 bases, 6 bases remained unmatched. Germline CDR1 reads SQVTM; CDR2 reads ANQGSEA. CDR3 residues: CSVEAGAGGEQYF. DNA for the CDR3: TGCAGCGTTGAAGCCGGAGCAGGGGGCGAGCAGTACTTC.